A selection of T cell receptor beta chains follows, all from one sample in a study of cytomegalovirus exposure and HLA in healthy donors. Libraries were prepared by immunoSEQ multiplex PCR; TCRdb keeps only in-frame clonotypes and omits some of them. This table has 250,000 to 350,000 clones, 87% appearing once. Material for sequencing was PBMCs. The receptors here all came from a woman aged 25-40 years in good health and CMV-seropositive. Each CDR3 is given with its conserved first and last residue. The D gene is left open where the match is weak. Rows give clone size only sometimes, using once, few, many, or a class for an expanded clone.

D gene	clone size	V gene	J gene	CDR3 protein	CDR3 DNA
TRBD2	.	TRBV27	TRBJ2-7	CASNLRGTSGRATMGYEQYF	TGTGCCAGCAACTTACGTGGGACTAGCGGGAGGGCTACGATGGGCTACGAGCAGTACTTC
TRBD1	.	TRBV13	TRBJ2-2	CASREQGANTGELFF	TGTGCCAGCAGAGAACAGGGGGCGAACACCGGGGAGCTGTTTTTT
.	.	TRBV18	TRBJ1-1	CASSPQGLHTEAFF	TGTGCCAGCTCACCACAGGGTCTACACACTGAAGCTTTCTTT
TRBD1	.	TRBV15	TRBJ1-4	CATSHDREGGEKLFF	TGTGCCACCAGCCACGACAGGGAAGGAGGGGAAAAACTGTTTTTT
TRBD1	.	TRBV7-3	TRBJ1-3	CASSQNPGQLGNTIYF	TGTGCCAGCAGCCAAAATCCGGGACAGCTGGGAAACACCATATATTTT
TRBD2	.	TRBV9	TRBJ2-3	CASSPRLAGQDTQYF	TGTGCCAGCAGCCCGCGACTAGCGGGGCAAGATACGCAGTATTTT
TRBD1	.	TRBV27	TRBJ1-3	CASRQGNTIYF	TGTGCCAGCAGACAGGGGAACACCATATATTTT
.	.	TRBV30	TRBJ2-3	CARTEVYTQYF	TGTGCCCGTACGGAGGTGTATACGCAGTATTTT
TRBD2	.	TRBV27	TRBJ2-3	CASSLRGRATDTQYF	TGTGCCAGCAGTTTACGCGGGAGAGCCACAGATACGCAGTATTTT
.	.	TRBV5-1	TRBJ2-7	CASSSLAVSYEQYF	TGCGCCAGCAGCTCCTTAGCGGTCTCCTACGAGCAGTACTTC
.	once	TRBV4-2	TRBJ2-7	CASSQDTAGGTYEQYF	TGTGCCAGCAGCCAAGATACGGCTGGGGGGACGTACGAGCAGTACTTC
.	.	TRBV4-3	TRBJ1-1	CASTNARVYTTEAFF	TGCGCCAGCACCAATGCCCGGGTCTATACCACTGAAGCTTTCTTT
TRBD2	.	TRBV6-5	TRBJ2-1	CASSYAGLAGSNEQFF	TGTGCCAGCAGTTACGCGGGACTAGCGGGGTCTAATGAGCAGTTCTTC
.	.	TRBV9	TRBJ1-1	CASSVGTGAAEAFF	TGTGCCAGCAGCGTAGGGACGGGGGCCGCTGAAGCTTTCTTT
.	.	TRBV29-1	TRBJ1-2	CSVEVQVLNYGYTF	TGCAGCGTTGAAGTTCAGGTCCTCAACTATGGCTACACCTTC
.	.	TRBV11-3	TRBJ2-7	CASSLGTSTYEQYF	TGTGCCAGCAGCTTAGGTACCAGCACCTACGAGCAGTACTTC
TRBD2	.	TRBV4-2	TRBJ2-1	CASSPRSTSGAYNEQFF	TGTGCCAGCAGCCCCCGAAGTACTAGCGGGGCATACAATGAGCAGTTCTTC
TRBD1	.	TRBV5-6	TRBJ1-5	CASSRAGTGGQPQHF	TGTGCCAGCAGCCGGGCCGGGACAGGGGGTCAGCCCCAGCATTTT
.	.	TRBV28	TRBJ2-1	CASSLGLNNEQFF	TGTGCCAGCAGTTTAGGACTGAACAATGAGCAGTTCTTC
TRBD2	.	TRBV5-1	TRBJ2-7	CASSKASGGNSYEQYF	TGCGCCAGCAGTAAAGCTAGCGGGGGAAACTCCTACGAGCAGTACTTC
.	.	TRBV2	TRBJ2-3	CASGGDRGTDTQYF	TGTGCCAGCGGTGGGGACCGAGGCACAGATACGCAGTATTTT
TRBD1	.	TRBV2	TRBJ1-5	CASRGDRGGSQPQHF	TGTGCCAGCAGGGGGGACAGGGGAGGAAGTCAGCCCCAGCATTTT
.	.	TRBV9	TRBJ2-1	CASSVRVSNEQFF	TGTGCCAGCAGCGTAAGGGTTAGCAATGAGCAGTTCTTC
.	.	TRBV6-1	TRBJ1-5	CASRGTGYSNQPQHF	TGTGCCAGCAGGGGAACAGGGTATAGCAATCAGCCCCAGCATTTT
TRBD2	.	TRBV5-4	TRBJ2-7	CASSGASGGPNYEQYF	TGTGCCAGCAGCGGGGCTAGCGGGGGCCCCAACTACGAGCAGTACTTC
.	once	TRBV6-4	TRBJ2-3	CASSEGPTTWNTQYF	TGTGCCAGCAGTGAAGGACCCACCACATGGAATACGCAGTATTTT
TRBD1	.	TRBV27	TRBJ2-1	CASSHGTGDLEQFF	TGTGCCAGCAGTCATGGGACAGGGGACTTGGAGCAGTTCTTC
.	few	TRBV27	TRBJ2-7	CASGGYEQYF	TGTGCCAGCGGGGGCTACGAGCAGTACTTC
.	.	TRBV27	TRBJ2-3	CASIPPGFTDTQYF	TGTGCCAGCATCCCCCCGGGGTTCACAGATACGCAGTATTTT
TRBD1	once	TRBV5-5	TRBJ2-3	CASSSGTGTDTQYF	TGTGCCAGCAGTTCCGGGACAGGGACAGATACGCAGTATTTT
TRBD1	.	TRBV18	TRBJ2-1	CASSPRTGGRYNEQFF	TGTGCCAGCTCACCTAGGACAGGGGGAAGATACAATGAGCAGTTCTTC
.	.	TRBV5-4	TRBJ1-4	CASSLGSTNEKLFF	TGTGCCAGCAGCCTGGGATCAACTAATGAAAAACTGTTTTTT
TRBD2	.	TRBV9	TRBJ2-7	CASSRLAGNTYEQYF	TGTGCCAGCAGCCGACTAGCGGGAAACACGTACGAGCAGTACTTC
.	.	TRBV25-1	TRBJ2-3	CASLAPARAPSTDTQYF	TGTGCCAGCCTCGCCCCTGCCAGGGCCCCTAGCACAGATACGCAGTATTTT
.	.	TRBV5-1	TRBJ1-1	CASSLGQGWDTEAFF	TGCGCCAGCAGCTTGGGTCAGGGGTGGGACACTGAAGCTTTCTTT
.	.	TRBV4-3	TRBJ1-4	CASSQGFATNEKLFF	TGCGCCAGCAGCCAAGGCTTCGCAACTAATGAAAAACTGTTTTTT
TRBD1	.	TRBV4-1	TRBJ1-2	CASSFQGAYGYTF	TGCGCCAGCAGCTTTCAGGGGGCTTATGGCTACACCTTC
.	.	TRBV30	TRBJ2-7	CAWELTGSGQYF	TGTGCCTGGGAACTTACGGGGTCCGGGCAGTACTTC
.	.	TRBV6-1	TRBJ2-7	CASSPMIYYEQYF	TGTGCCAGCAGCCCAATGATTTACTACGAGCAGTACTTC
TRBD1	.	TRBV28	TRBJ2-1	CASVISPDRPTPSEQFF	TGTGCCAGCGTTATAAGCCCGGACAGGCCCACCCCCAGTGAGCAGTTCTTC
.	.	TRBV27	TRBJ2-7	CASSVVESSYEQYF	TGTGCCAGCAGTGTAGTGGAAAGCTCCTACGAGCAGTACTTC
.	.	TRBV11-2	TRBJ1-2	CASSLDRVESGGYTF	TGTGCCAGCAGCTTAGATCGGGTCGAATCTGGTGGCTACACCTTC
.	.	TRBV9	TRBJ2-7	CASSVAEGEQYF	TGTGCCAGCAGCGTAGCGGAAGGCGAGCAGTACTTC
TRBD2	.	TRBV5-6	TRBJ2-1	CASSLGGLAVYNEQFF	TGTGCCAGCAGCTTGGGGGGACTAGCGGTCTACAATGAGCAGTTCTTC